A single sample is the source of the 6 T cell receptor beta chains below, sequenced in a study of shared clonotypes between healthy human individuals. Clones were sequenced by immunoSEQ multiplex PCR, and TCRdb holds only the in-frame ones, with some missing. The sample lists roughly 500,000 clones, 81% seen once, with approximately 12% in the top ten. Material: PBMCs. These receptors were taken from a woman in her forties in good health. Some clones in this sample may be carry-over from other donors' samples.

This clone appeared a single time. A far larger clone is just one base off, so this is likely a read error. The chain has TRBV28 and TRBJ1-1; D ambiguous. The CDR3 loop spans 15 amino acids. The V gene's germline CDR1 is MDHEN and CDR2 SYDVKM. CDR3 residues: CASSLLGLGNTGAFF. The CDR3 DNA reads TGTGCCAGCAGTTTATTGGGATTAGGGAACACTGGAGCTTTCTTT.

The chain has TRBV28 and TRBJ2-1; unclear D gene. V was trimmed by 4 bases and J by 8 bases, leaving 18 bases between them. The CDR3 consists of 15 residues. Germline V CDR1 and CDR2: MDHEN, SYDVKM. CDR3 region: CASSSSTLTLDEQFF. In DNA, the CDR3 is TGTGCCAGCAGTTCCAGCACGCTAACTTTGGATGAGCAGTTCTTC.

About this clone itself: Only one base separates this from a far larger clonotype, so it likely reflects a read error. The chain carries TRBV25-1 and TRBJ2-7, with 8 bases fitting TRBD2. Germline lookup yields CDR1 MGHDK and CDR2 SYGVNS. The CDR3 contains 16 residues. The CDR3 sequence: CTSSDLTSGHRDEQYF. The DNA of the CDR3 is TGTACCAGCAGTGACCTCACTAGCGGCCATAGGGACGAGCAGTACTTC.

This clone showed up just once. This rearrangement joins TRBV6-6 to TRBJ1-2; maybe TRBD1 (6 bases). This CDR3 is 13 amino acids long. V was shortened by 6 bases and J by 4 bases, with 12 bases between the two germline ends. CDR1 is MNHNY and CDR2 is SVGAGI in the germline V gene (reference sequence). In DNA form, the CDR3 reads TGTGCCAGCAGCCCGGGGGGGCTCTATGGCTACACCTTC. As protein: CASSPGGLYGYTF.

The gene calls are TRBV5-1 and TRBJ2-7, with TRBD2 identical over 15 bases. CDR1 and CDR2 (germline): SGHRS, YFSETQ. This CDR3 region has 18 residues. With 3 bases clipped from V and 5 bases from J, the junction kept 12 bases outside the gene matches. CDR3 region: CASSWEGLAGGDSNEQYF. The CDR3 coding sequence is TGCGCCAGCAGCTGGGAGGGACTAGCGGGAGGAGATTCGAACGAGCAGTACTTC.

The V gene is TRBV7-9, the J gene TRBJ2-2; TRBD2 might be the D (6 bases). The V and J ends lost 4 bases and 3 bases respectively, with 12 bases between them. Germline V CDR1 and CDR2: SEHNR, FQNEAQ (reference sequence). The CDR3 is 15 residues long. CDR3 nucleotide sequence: TGTGCCAGCAGCTCAAGACTAGGGGACACCGGGGAGCTGTTTTTT. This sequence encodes CASSSRLGDTGELFF.